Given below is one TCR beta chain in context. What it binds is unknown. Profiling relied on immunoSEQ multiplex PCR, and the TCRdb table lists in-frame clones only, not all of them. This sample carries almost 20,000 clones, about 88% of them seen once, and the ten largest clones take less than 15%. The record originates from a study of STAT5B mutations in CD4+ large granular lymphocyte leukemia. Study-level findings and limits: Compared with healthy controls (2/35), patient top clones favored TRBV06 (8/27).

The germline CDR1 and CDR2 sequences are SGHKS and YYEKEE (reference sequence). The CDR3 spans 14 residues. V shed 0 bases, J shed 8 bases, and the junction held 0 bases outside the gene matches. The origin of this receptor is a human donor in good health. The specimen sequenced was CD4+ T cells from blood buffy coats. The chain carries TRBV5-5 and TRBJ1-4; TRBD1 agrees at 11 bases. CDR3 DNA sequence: TGTGCCAGCAGCTTGGGGGACAGGGGGGAAAAACTGTTTTTT. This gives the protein CASSLGDRGEKLFF.